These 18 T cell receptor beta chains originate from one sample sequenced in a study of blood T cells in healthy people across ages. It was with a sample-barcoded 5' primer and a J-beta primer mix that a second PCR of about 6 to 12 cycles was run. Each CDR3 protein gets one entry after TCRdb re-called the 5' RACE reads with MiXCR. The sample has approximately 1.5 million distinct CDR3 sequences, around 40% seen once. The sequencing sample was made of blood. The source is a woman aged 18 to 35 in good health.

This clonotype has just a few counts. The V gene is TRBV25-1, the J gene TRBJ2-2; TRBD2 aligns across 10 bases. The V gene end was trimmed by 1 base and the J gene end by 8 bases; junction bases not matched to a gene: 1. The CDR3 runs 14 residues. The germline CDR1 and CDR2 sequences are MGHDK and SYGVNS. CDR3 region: CASSEWTSGGELFF. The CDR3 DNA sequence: TGTGCCAGCAGTGAATGGACTAGCGGAGGGGAGCTGTTTTTT.

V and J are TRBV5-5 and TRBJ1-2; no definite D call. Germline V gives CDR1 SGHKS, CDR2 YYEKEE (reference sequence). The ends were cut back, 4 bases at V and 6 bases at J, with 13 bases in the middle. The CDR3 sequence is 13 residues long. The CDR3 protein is CASSGVGKDGYTF. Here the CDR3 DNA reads TGTGCCAGCAGCGGGGTTGGGAAGGATGGCTACACCTTC.

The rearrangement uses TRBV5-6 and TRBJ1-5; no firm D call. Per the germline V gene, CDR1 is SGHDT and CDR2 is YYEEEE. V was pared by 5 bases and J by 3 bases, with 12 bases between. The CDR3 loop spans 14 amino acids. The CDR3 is CASSSGRYNQPQHF. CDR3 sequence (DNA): TGTGCCAGCAGTTCCGGACGGTACAATCAGCCCCAGCATTTT.

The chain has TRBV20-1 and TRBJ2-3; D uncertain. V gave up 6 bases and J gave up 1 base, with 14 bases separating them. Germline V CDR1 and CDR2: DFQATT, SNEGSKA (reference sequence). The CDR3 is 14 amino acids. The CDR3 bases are TGCAGTGCAAGCCCCCTTTGGGGCACAGATACGCAGTATTTT. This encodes CSASPLWGTDTQYF.

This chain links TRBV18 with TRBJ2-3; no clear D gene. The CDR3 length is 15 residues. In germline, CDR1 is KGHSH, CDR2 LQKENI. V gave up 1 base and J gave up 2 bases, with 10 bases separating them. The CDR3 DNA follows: TGTGCCAGCTCACCACATAAAGGATCCACAGATACGCAGTATTTT. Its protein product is CASSPHKGSTDTQYF.

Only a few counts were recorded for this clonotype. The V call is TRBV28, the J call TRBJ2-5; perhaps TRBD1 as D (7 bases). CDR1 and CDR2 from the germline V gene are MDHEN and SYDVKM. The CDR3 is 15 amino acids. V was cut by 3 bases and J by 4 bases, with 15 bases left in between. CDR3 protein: CASSLDRRVRETQYF. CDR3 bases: TGTGCCAGCAGTTTGGACAGGAGGGTCCGAGAGACCCAGTACTTC.

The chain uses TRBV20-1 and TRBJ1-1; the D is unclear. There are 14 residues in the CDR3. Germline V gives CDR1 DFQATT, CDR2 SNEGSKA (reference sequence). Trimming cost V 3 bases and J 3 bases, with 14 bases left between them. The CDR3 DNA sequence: TGCAGTGCTAGCCCGGGATCGGTGTACACTGAAGCTTTCTTT. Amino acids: CSASPGSVYTEAFF.

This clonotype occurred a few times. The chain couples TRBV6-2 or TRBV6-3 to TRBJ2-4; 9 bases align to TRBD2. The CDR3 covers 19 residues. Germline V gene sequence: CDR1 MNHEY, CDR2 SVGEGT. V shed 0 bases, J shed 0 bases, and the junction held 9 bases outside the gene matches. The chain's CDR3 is CASSYSPSGETQAKNIQYF. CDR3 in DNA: TGTGCCAGCAGTTACTCACCTAGCGGGGAGACCCAAGCCAAAAACATTCAGTACTTC.

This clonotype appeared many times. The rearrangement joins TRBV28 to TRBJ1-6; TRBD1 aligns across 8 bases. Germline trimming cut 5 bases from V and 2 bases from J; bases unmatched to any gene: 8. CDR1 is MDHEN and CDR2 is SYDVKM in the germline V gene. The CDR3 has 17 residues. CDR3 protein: CASSTIQGAAYNSPLHF. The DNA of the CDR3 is TGTGCCAGCAGTACGATTCAGGGGGCAGCCTATAATTCACCCCTCCACTTT.

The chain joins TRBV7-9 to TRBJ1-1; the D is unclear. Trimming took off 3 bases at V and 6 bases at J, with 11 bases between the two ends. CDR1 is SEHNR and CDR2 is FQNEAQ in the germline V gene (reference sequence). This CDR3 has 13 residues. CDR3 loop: CASSFPGPAEAFF. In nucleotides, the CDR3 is TGTGCCAGCAGCTTCCCCGGGCCAGCTGAAGCTTTCTTT.

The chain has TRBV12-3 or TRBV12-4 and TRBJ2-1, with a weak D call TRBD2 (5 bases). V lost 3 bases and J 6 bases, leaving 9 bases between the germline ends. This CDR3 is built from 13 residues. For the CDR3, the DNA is TGTGCCAGCAGTTTTAGCCTAGCCAATGAGCAGTTCTTC. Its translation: CASSFSLANEQFF.

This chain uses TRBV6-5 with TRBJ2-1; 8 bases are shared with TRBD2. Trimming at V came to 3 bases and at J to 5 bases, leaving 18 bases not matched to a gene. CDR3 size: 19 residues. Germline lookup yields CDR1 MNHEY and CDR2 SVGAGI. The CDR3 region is CASSYSYYSGKVYDNEQFF. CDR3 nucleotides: TGTGCCAGCAGTTATTCTTATTATAGCGGGAAGGTGTACGACAATGAGCAGTTCTTC.

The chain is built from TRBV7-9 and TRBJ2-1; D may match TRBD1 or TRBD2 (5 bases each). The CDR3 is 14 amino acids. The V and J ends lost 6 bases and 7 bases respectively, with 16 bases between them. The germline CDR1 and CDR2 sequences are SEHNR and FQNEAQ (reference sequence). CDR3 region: CASSIVGDLNEQFF. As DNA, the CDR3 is TGTGCCAGCAGTATCGTAGGGGACCTGAATGAGCAGTTCTTC.

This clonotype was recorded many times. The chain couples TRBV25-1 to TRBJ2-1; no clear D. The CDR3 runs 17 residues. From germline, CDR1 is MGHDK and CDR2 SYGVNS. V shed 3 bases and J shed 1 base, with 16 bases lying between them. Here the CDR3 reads CASSDNYSQPSYNEQFF. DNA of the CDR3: TGTGCCAGCAGTGATAATTACTCCCAGCCTTCCTACAATGAGCAGTTCTTC.

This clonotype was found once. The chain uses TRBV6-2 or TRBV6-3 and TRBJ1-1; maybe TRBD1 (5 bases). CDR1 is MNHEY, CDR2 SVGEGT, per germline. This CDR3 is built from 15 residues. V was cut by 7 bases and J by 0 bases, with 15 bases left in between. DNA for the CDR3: TGTGCCAGCATTACAGGCAACTTCATGAACACTGAAGCTTTCTTT. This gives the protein CASITGNFMNTEAFF.

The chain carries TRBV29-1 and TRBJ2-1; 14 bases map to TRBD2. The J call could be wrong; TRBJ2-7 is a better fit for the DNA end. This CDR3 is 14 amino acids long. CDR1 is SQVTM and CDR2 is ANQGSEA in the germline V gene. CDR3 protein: CSVAGLAGDNEQYF. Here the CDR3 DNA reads TGCAGCGTGGCGGGACTAGCGGGGGACAATGAGCAGTACTTC.

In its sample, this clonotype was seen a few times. CDR3 coding DNA: TGTGCCACCTCCAGGCGCGCGTCACTAGAGACCCAGTACTTC. Its translation: CATSRRASLETQYF. The chain links TRBV12-3 or TRBV12-4 to TRBJ2-5, with unresolved D. The CDR3 runs to 14 residues. The V end was cut by 10 bases, the J end by 4 bases, with 19 bases between.

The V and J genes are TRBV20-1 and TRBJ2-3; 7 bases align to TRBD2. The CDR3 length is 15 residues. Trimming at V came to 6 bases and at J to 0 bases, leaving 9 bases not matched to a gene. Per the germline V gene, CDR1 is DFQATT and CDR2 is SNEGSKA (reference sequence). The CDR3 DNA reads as TGCAGTGCACGGAAAGCGGGGTCTAGCACAGATACGCAGTATTTT. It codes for CSARKAGSSTDTQYF.